This T cell receptor (beta chain) was identified during a study of blood T cell repertoires in COVID-19 (dated by TCRdb to 2020 to 2022). Regarding the research as a whole: The collaborator samples originated in the United States, Italy and Spain and spanned the acute and convalescent phases of COVID-19. The material from the prospective study consisted of cDNA or gDNA derived from T cells, B-cell-depleted T cells, or PBMCs. Subjects who had been exposed to COVID-19, were actively infected with it, or had recovered from it provided the deeply sampled blood TCRbeta repertoires that made up the dataset. A freely available public database, intended as a resource for researchers studying the immune response to SARS-CoV-2, is where the repertoires were released. Samples were obtained from the ongoing ImmuneRACE study (first 160 participants) and from 1,254 subjects provided by 6 global collaborators. A de-identified subject ID, COVID-19 status, age in years and sex were almost always included in the sample metadata. Where HLA class I and class II types were available, the types were taken from metadata supplied by the sample provider, not from assay-based typing.

Broader findings and caveats from the paper: The quantity of clinical and demographic metadata differed by source and by participant and was supplied without curation.

Clipping removes 4 bases from V and 5 bases from J, with 7 as the unmatched junction base count. Looking up the germline V gene yields CDR1 KGHSH and CDR2 LQKENI. Measured from the cysteine to the phenylalanine, the CDR3 is 15 residues long. Here the CDR3 DNA is all that survives: 45 bases in frame from base 1. Regarding this clone: Which antigen it targets is not known. Base qualities are not recorded, but no much larger clone differs from it by a single base.

The immunoSEQ Assay, a bias-controlled multiplex PCR, was used to amplify TCRbeta CDR3 regions from genomic DNA. The paper's processing steps were these. Nucleated cell counts per sample were estimated from amplification of reference gene primers within the assay. To quantify the absolute abundance of each unique TCRbeta CDR3 rearrangement, sequence reads were collapsed and filtered. For each sample, productive Simpson clonality was calculated by taking the square root of Simpson's diversity index across productive rearrangements. TCRdb mirrors the immuneACCESS table, restricted to in-frame sequences. Some clones are absent from its copies; in checked studies, under half trace to an unresolved V gene, and the reason for the others is unknown. V and J calls and clone size are copied from that table; D and trimming were computed from the DNA. This sample comprises more than 110,000 clones, over 80% of them detected only once. About 10% of the sample comes from the top ten.

Collaborating institutions collected whole blood in K2EDTA tubes following their own protocols. For TCRbeta analysis, collaborators shipped samples in one of three forms: frozen whole blood, isolated PBMCs, or DNA extracted from either of those sample types. The chain is assembled from TRBV18 and TRBJ1-5, and 8 bases in between align with TRBD1. The receptor was isolated from a woman of 80 years or more with acute or convalescent COVID-19. The specimen sequenced was peripheral blood. The CDR3 protein: CASSLGQGMDQPQHF. In nucleotide form, the sequence is TGTGCCAGCTCACTCGGACAGGGTATGGATCAGCCCCAGCATTTT.